This TCR beta chain appears in the sequencing data of a study of OX40 agonist ivuxolimab in advanced cancers. Study background: Intravenous ivuxolimab was administered to patients every 2 weeks at 0.01 to 10 mg/kg.

The table came from immunoSEQ multiplex PCR; TCRdb's copy has only in-frame clones and leaves some out. Among some 79,000 clones, approximately 90% were seen once, and the ten largest hold roughly 0.45%. Trimming shortened V by 7 bases and J by 7 bases, and 8 bases separated the two germline ends. Germline CDR1 reads MDHEN; CDR2 reads SYDVKM. The CDR3 is made up of 11 amino acids. The genes are TRBV28 and TRBJ1-3; D is ambiguous. The source is an adult with an advanced solid tumor such as melanoma, head and neck, liver or kidney cancer. The sequenced sample was CD4+ or CD8+ T cells sorted from blood, obtained in a trial of the OX40 agonist ivuxolimab. As DNA, the CDR3 is TGTGCCAGCACTATGAGTAACACCATATATTTT. This codes for CASTMSNTIYF.